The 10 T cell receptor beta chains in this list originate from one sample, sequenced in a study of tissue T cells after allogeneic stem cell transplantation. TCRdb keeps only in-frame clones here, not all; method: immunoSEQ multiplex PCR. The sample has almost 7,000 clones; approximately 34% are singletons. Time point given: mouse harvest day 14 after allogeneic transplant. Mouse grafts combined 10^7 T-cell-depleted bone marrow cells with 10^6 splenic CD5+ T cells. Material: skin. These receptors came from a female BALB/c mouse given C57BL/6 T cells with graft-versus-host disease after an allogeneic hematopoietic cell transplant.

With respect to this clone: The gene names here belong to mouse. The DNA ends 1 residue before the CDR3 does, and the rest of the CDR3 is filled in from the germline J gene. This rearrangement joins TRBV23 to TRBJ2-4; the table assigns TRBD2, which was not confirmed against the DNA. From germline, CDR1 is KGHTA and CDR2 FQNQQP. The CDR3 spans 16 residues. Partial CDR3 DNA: TGCTCCAGCAGTCAATCGCTCTGGGGGGTCGAAAACACCTTGTAC. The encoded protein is CSSSQSLWGVENTLY. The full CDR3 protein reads CSSSQSLWGVENTLYF.

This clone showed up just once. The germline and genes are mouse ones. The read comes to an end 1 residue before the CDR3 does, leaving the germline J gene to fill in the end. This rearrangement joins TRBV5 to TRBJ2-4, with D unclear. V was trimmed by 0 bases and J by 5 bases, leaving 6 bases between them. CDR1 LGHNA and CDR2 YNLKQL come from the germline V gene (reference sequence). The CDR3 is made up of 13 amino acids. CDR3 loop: CASSQDRGNTLYF. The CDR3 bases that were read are TGTGCCAGCAGCCAAGATCGGGGAAACACCTTGTAC.

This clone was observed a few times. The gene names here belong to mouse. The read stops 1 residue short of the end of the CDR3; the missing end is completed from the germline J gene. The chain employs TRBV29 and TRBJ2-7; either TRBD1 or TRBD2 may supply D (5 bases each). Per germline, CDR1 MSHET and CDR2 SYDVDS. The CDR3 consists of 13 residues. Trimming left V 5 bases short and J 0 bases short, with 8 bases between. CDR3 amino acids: CASSAGTSYEQYF. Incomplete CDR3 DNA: TGTGCTAGCAGTGCGGGGACCTCCTATGAACAGTAC.

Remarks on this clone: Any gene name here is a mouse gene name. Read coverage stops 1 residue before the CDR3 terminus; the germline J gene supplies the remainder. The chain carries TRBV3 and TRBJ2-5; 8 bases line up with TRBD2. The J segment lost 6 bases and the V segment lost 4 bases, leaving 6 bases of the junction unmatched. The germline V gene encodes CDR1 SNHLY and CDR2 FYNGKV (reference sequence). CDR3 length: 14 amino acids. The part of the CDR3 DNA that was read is TGTGCCAGCAGCTCCCGGGGGGGCAAGGACACCCAGTAC. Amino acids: CASSSRGGKDTQY. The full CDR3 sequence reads CASSSRGGKDTQYF.

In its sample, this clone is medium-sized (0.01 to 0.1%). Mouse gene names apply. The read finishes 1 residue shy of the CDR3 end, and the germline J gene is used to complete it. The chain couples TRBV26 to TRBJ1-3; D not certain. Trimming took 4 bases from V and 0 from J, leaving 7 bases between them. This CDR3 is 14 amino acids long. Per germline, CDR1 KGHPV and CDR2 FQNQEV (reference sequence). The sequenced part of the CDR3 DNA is TGTGCCAGCAGTCCCACATATTCTGGAAATACGCTCTAT. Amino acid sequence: CASSPTYSGNTLY. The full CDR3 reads CASSPTYSGNTLYF.

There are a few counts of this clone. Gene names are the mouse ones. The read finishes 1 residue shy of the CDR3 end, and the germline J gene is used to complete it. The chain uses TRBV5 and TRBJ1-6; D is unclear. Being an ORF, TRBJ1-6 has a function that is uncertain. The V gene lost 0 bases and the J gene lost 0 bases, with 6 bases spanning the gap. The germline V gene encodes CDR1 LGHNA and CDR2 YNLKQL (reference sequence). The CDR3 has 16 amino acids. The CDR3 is CASSQDSLSYNSPLYF. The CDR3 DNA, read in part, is TGTGCCAGCAGCCAAGATTCACTTTCCTATAATTCGCCCCTCTAC.

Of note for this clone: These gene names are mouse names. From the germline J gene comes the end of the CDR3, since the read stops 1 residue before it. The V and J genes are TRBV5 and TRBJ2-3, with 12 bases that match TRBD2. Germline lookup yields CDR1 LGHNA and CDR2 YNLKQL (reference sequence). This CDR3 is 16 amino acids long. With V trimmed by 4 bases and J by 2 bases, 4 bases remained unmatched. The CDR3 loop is CASSPRTGGVAETLYF. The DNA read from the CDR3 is TGTGCCAGCAGCCCTCGGACTGGGGGGGTTGCAGAAACGCTGTAT.

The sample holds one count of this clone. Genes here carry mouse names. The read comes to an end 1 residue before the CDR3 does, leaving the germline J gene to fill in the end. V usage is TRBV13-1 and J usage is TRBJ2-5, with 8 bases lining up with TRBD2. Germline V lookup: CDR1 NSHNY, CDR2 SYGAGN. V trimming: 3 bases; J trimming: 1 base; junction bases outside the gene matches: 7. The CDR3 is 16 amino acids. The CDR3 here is CASSVARLGYQDTQYF. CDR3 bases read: TGTGCCAGCAGTGTTGCCAGACTGGGGTACCAAGACACCCAGTAC.

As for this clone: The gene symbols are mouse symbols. The CDR3 DNA, read in part, is TGTGCCAGCAGTCCACAGAATTCCTATAATTCGCCCCTCTAC. As protein: CASSPQNSYNSPLY. The complete CDR3 protein is CASSPQNSYNSPLYF. The rearrangement links TRBV26 to TRBJ1-6; no clear D gene. The read is 1 residue too short to cover the CDR3 end, so that end is filled in from the germline J gene. TRBJ1-6 is reported as an ORF; its role is uncertain. Germline V gives CDR1 KGHPV, CDR2 FQNQEV (reference sequence). The CDR3 loop spans 15 amino acids. V was cut by 4 bases and J by 0 bases, with 7 bases left in between.

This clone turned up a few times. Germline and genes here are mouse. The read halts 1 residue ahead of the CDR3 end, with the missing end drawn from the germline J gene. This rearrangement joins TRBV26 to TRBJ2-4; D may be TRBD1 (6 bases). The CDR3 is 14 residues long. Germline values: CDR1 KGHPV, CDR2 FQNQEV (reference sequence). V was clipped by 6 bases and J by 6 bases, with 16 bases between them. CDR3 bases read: TGTGCCAGCAGAGCTACAGGGAGGGGCAACACCTTGTAC. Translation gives CASRATGRGNTLY. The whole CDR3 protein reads CASRATGRGNTLYF.